Presented here are 25 T cell receptor beta chains from one specimen sequenced in a study of CD8 T cell repertoires and HIV-1 epitope variants. The method was immunoSEQ multiplex PCR; TCRdb's version includes in-frame clones alone and lacks a portion of them. The sample holds 5,200 or so clones; under 75% are singletons and the top ten take about 45%. No antigen has been assigned to these receptors. The sequenced sample consisted of cultured CD8+ T cells derived from PBMCs. These receptors were obtained from a male donor with HIV.

The J gene is TRBJ1-2, the V gene TRBV25-1; D not resolved. The CDR3 runs 12 residues. V gave up 4 bases and J gave up 8 bases, with 11 bases separating them. Germline V gene lookup returns CDR1 MGHDK and CDR2 SYGVNS. The CDR3 loop reads CASSVHMGGYTF. CDR3 in DNA: TGTGCCAGCAGTGTCCATATGGGAGGCTACACCTTC.

The chain joins TRBV7-2 to TRBJ2-1; no clear D gene. This CDR3 region has 13 residues. V lost 4 bases and J lost 9, with 13 bases in between. Germline V gene sequence: CDR1 SGHTA, CDR2 FQGNSA. The CDR3 reads CASSSHGGSEQFF. CDR3 bases: TGTGCCAGCAGCTCTCACGGCGGCTCTGAGCAGTTCTTC.

The genes are TRBV6-5 and TRBJ1-5; D is uncertain. The CDR3 runs to 14 residues. Trimming stripped 2 bases from V and 8 bases from J, with 13 bases between. The germline V gene encodes CDR1 MNHEY and CDR2 SVGAGI. The DNA of the CDR3 is TGTGCCAGCAGTTACAGCTCGCCCCTCGAGCCCCAGCATTTT. Protein: CASSYSSPLEPQHF.

The V call is TRBV27, the J call TRBJ2-7, with D possibly TRBD2 on 6 matching bases. Germline V gene data show CDR1 as MNHEY and CDR2 as SMNVEV (reference sequence). Trimming cost V 1 base and J 0 bases, with 10 bases left between them. CDR3 length: 15 residues. CDR3 nucleotide sequence: TGTGCCAGCAGTTTATGGGGACTGGGCTCCTACGAGCAGTACTTC. Translation: CASSLWGLGSYEQYF.

The rearrangement joins TRBV25-1 to TRBJ2-2; D is unclear. Trimming stripped 3 bases from V and 6 bases from J, with 8 bases between. This CDR3 comprises 13 residues. Germline values: CDR1 MGHDK, CDR2 SYGVNS. The CDR3 loop is CASSEGPSGELFF. In DNA form, the CDR3 reads TGTGCCAGCAGTGAGGGCCCGTCCGGGGAGCTGTTTTTT.

The rearrangement links TRBV6-6 to TRBJ2-5; a possible D gene is TRBD2 (5 bases). The CDR3 runs 15 residues. The germline CDR1 and CDR2 sequences are MNHNY and SVGAGI (reference sequence). The V end was cut by 6 bases, the J end by 2 bases, with 16 bases between. The CDR3 bases are TGTGCCAGCAGCTCCGCCGGGATAGATCAAGAGACCCAGTACTTC. Residues: CASSSAGIDQETQYF.

The CDR3 sequence: CASSLEADSYYEQYF. CDR3 DNA sequence: TGTGCCAGCAGCTTAGAGGCAGACTCCTACTACGAGCAGTACTTC. The V gene is TRBV7-6, the J gene TRBJ2-7; the D is unclear. CDR1 and CDR2 (germline): SGHVS, FNYEAQ. V was trimmed by 1 base and J by 3 bases, leaving 13 bases between them. The length of the CDR3 is 15 residues.

The chain has TRBV28 and TRBJ1-5, with a possible D match to TRBD1 (5 bases). CDR1 MDHEN and CDR2 SYDVKM come from the germline V gene. With 4 bases removed from V and 7 bases from J, the gap between germline ends came to 14 bases. The CDR3 spans 14 residues. The CDR3 DNA reads TGTGCCAGCAGTTATATAGGGGTTGAGCAGCCCCAGCATTTT. Its protein is CASSYIGVEQPQHF.

This clone was counted between two and nine times. At one boundary the junction diverges from the germline segment, which might be a read error. The chain uses TRBV4-2 and TRBJ1-2; D possibly corresponds to TRBD1 (5 bases). The CDR3 is 16 amino acids. The germline CDR1 and CDR2 sequences are LGHNA and YNFKEQ. The CDR3 DNA follows: TGTGCCAGCAGCCAGGCTCAGGGAGGGTCTTACTACGGCTACACCTTC. It yields the protein CASSQAQGGSYYGYTF.

The J gene is TRBJ2-5, the V gene TRBV6-1, with 7 bases aligning to TRBD1. In germline, CDR1 is MNHNS, CDR2 SASEGT. The CDR3 is made up of 13 amino acids. V trimming: 5 bases; J trimming: 9 bases; junction bases outside the gene matches: 9. The CDR3 loop is CASSPLLDRAQYF. For the CDR3, the DNA is TGTGCCAGCAGTCCACTACTAGACAGGGCCCAGTACTTC.

The chain carries TRBV5-1 and TRBJ2-2; no clear D gene. Per germline, CDR1 SGHRS and CDR2 YFSETQ. Trimming pared 0 bases from V and 7 bases from J, leaving 4 bases between. The CDR3 covers 12 residues. In nucleotides, the CDR3 is TGCGCCAGCAGCTTGGAGGGCGGGGAGCTGTTTTTT. Translation gives CASSLEGGELFF.

V usage is TRBV7-7 and J usage is TRBJ2-7, with D maybe TRBD1 (6 bases). V was pared by 5 bases and J by 1 base, with 9 bases between. The CDR3 runs 13 residues. Germline V CDR1 and CDR2: SSHAT, FNYEAQ (reference sequence). CDR3 amino acids: CASSPDSSYEQYF. CDR3 in DNA: TGTGCCAGCAGCCCGGACAGTTCCTACGAGCAGTACTTC.

This clone occurred a few times. This rearrangement joins TRBV10-3 to TRBJ2-7; 11 bases match TRBD1. Germline V lookup: CDR1 ENHRY, CDR2 SYGVKD. The V segment lost 3 bases and the J segment 7 bases; nucleotides outside the gene matches: 8. The CDR3 totals 15 residues. The CDR3 protein is CAISDRDRGNGEQYF. CDR3 bases: TGTGCCATCAGTGACCGGGACAGGGGGAACGGTGAGCAGTACTTC.

The chain carries TRBV28 and TRBJ2-1; D is unclear. The V end was cut by 5 bases, the J end by 1 base, with 12 bases between. The germline gives CDR1 MDHEN, CDR2 SYDVKM. The CDR3 extends over 15 amino acids. The CDR3 protein is CASSTGQVSYNEQFF. The DNA for the CDR3 is TGTGCCAGCAGTACCGGCCAGGTGTCCTACAATGAGCAGTTCTTC.

The chain is built from TRBV6-1 and TRBJ1-2, with 8 bases identical to TRBD1. The V and J ends lost 4 bases and 4 bases, in that order; junction bases with no gene match: 11. Germline assignment: CDR1 MNHNS and CDR2 SASEGT. This CDR3 comprises 16 residues. The CDR3 reads CASSASRTGLLYGYTF. The CDR3 region has the DNA TGTGCCAGCAGTGCCTCAAGGACAGGGCTTCTCTATGGCTACACCTTC.

The V and J genes are TRBV5-1 and TRBJ1-6; D is possibly TRBD1 (5 bases). CDR1 is SGHRS and CDR2 is YFSETQ in the germline V gene. The CDR3 runs 15 residues. V was clipped by 0 bases and J by 9 bases, with 13 bases between them. The CDR3 spells CASSLEGRAGSPLHF. The CDR3, as DNA: TGCGCCAGCAGCTTGGAGGGCAGGGCCGGTTCACCCCTCCACTTT.

The V and J genes are TRBV5-4 and TRBJ2-5; D uncertain. In germline, CDR1 is SGHNT, CDR2 YYREEE (reference sequence). There are 10 residues in the CDR3. V was clipped by 9 bases and J by 5 bases, with 8 bases between them. DNA of the CDR3: TGTGCCACCCCAGCGGAGACCCAGTACTTC. Residues: CATPAETQYF.

This clone was observed once. This chain connects TRBV7-2 to TRBJ2-7, with a weak D call TRBD2 (7 bases). This CDR3 comprises 15 residues. The V gene's germline CDR1 is SGHTA and CDR2 FQGNSA. Trimming left V 2 bases short and J 4 bases short, with 15 bases between. The CDR3 here is CASSLHWGGSYEQYF. The DNA of the CDR3 is TGTGCCAGCAGCTTACATTGGGGGGGCAGTTACGAGCAGTACTTC.

The genes are TRBV2 and TRBJ1-5, with a weak D call TRBD1 (5 bases). CDR1 and CDR2 (germline): SNHLY, FYNNEI. The CDR3 loop spans 14 amino acids. Trimming removed 6 bases from V and 7 bases from J, with 16 bases in between. The DNA for the CDR3 is TGTGCCAGCAGCCCGAACAGGTTACAACAGCCCCAGCATTTT. Residues: CASSPNRLQQPQHF. Variable domain in full (rest from reference TRBV2 and TRBJ1-5): EPEVTQTPSHQVTQMGQEVILRCVPISNHLYFYWYRQILGQKVEFLVSFYNNEISEKSEIFDDQFSVERPDGSNFTLKIRSTKLEDSAMYFCASSPNRLQQPQHFGDGTRLSIL.

V gene TRBV28 combines with J gene TRBJ2-5; perhaps D is TRBD1 or TRBD2 (6 bases each). Germline V gives CDR1 MDHEN, CDR2 SYDVKM. The V end lost 5 bases, the J end lost 5 bases, and 18 bases lay between the germline ends. The CDR3 is 15 amino acids. The CDR3 bases are TGTGCCAGCAGTACACAACTGGGGGGCCCGGAGACCCAGTACTTC. The encoded protein is CASSTQLGGPETQYF.

As concerns this clone: Compared with germline, one end of the junction differs, possibly owing to a read error. This chain connects TRBV7-2 to TRBJ1-2; D is unresolved. There are 16 residues in the CDR3. CDR1 is SGHTA, CDR2 FQGNSA, per germline. The CDR3 spells CASSQDPPDLDYGYTF. The CDR3 nucleotides are TGCGCCAGCAGCCAAGATCCCCCAGACTTGGACTATGGCTACACCTTC.

The V gene is TRBV7-9, the J gene TRBJ2-7; D is possibly TRBD1 or TRBD2 (5 bases each). Germline CDR1 is SEHNR and CDR2 is FQNEAQ (reference sequence). CDR3 length equals 15 residues. V lost 5 bases and J lost 2, with 16 bases in between. CDR3 sequence reads: CASSKTTGRPYEQYF. The DNA of the CDR3 is TGTGCCAGCAGCAAAACTACGGGACGGCCCTACGAGCAGTACTTC.

The J gene is TRBJ2-7, the V gene TRBV5-4; 7 bases line up with TRBD1. Losses at the gene ends were 4 bases for V and 5 bases for J; bases not matched to a gene: 6. CDR1 is SGHNT and CDR2 is YYREEE in the germline V gene (reference sequence). The CDR3 consists of 13 residues. DNA of the CDR3: TGTGCCAGCAGCCAAACAGGGGTCAACGAGCAGTACTTC. It specifies CASSQTGVNEQYF.

J is TRBJ2-7 and V is TRBV5-4; TRBD2 aligns across 10 bases. The germline V gene encodes CDR1 SGHNT and CDR2 YYREEE (reference sequence). This CDR3 has 15 amino acids. Trimming removed 2 bases from V and 4 bases from J; junction bases left unmatched: 6. The CDR3 nucleotides read TGTGCCAGCAGCTTTCCGCTAGCGGGGGAGTACGAGCAGTACTTC. Translated, it gives CASSFPLAGEYEQYF.

V and J are TRBV6-5 and TRBJ2-7, with 7 nucleotides matching TRBD1. Trimming removed 6 bases from V and 3 bases from J; junction bases left unmatched: 8. The CDR3 runs 14 residues. Germline values: CDR1 MNHEY, CDR2 SVGAGI. This CDR3 is CASSLVRDSYEQYF. CDR3 coding DNA: TGTGCCAGCAGCCTCGTGAGGGACAGCTACGAGCAGTACTTC.